Each of the 26 T cell receptor beta chains below was sequenced from the same sample in a study of OX40 agonist ivuxolimab in advanced cancers. Generated by immunoSEQ multiplex PCR, the TCRdb table keeps only in-frame clones and is missing some. This sample yields 45,000 to 65,000 clones, of which around nine tenths are seen a single time; more than 6.5% belongs to the top ten. The sample consisted of CD4+ or CD8+ T cells sorted from blood, taken in a trial of the OX40 agonist ivuxolimab. These receptors were collected from an adult with an advanced solid tumor such as melanoma, head and neck, liver or kidney cancer.

V gene TRBV28 combines with J gene TRBJ2-3; tentative D call: TRBD1 (6 bases). Per the germline V gene, CDR1 is MDHEN and CDR2 is SYDVKM. V was shortened by 1 base and J by 2 bases, with 13 bases between the two germline ends. The CDR3 is 16 residues long. CDR3 protein: CASSLSGAGTTDTQYF. CDR3 DNA sequence: TGTGCCAGCAGTTTATCAGGGGCCGGCACCACAGATACGCAGTATTTT.

This clone was detected only once. The rearrangement links TRBV5-1 to TRBJ2-1, with 8 bases fitting TRBD2. Germline loops: CDR1 SGHRS, CDR2 YFSETQ. Germline trimming cut 0 bases from V and 8 bases from J; bases unmatched to any gene: 13. The CDR3 runs 17 residues. The CDR3 loop is CASSLGPSSGGAYEQFF. CDR3 in DNA: TGCGCCAGCAGCTTGGGCCCCTCGAGCGGGGGAGCCTATGAGCAGTTCTTC.

This clone has a single count. The chain uses TRBV5-4 and TRBJ2-7; D not resolved. Trimming pared 4 bases from V and 5 bases from J, leaving 10 bases between. Germline values: CDR1 SGHNT, CDR2 YYREEE (reference sequence). This CDR3 is built from 12 residues. CDR3 in DNA: TGTGCCAGCAGCCCCAATATGAACGAGCAGTACTTC. This gives the protein CASSPNMNEQYF. Based on the CDR3 plus reference TRBV5-4 and TRBJ2-7, the full variable domain is ETGVTQSPTHLIKTRGQQVTLRCSSQSGHNTVSWYQQALGQGPQFIFQYYREEENGRGNFPPRFSGLQFPNYSSELNVNALELDDSALYLCASSPNMNEQYFGPGTRLTVT.

The chain is built from TRBV10-3 and TRBJ2-3; D gene uncertain. V lost 2 bases, J lost 0 bases, and 9 bases lay in between. This CDR3 region has 15 residues. Germline CDR1 reads ENHRY; CDR2 reads SYGVKD. The CDR3 DNA reads as TGTGCCATCAGTGAGGGAGCTTCGAGCACAGATACGCAGTATTTT. It yields the protein CAISEGASSTDTQYF.

The V gene is TRBV9, the J gene TRBJ2-7; no clear D. The V and J ends lost 0 bases and 4 bases respectively, with 11 bases between them. Germline CDR1 and CDR2: SGDLS and YYNGEE. The CDR3 covers 14 residues. The CDR3 DNA reads as TGTGCCAGCAGCGTAGCTCCGCAAGGGTACGAGCAGTACTTC. Protein sequence: CASSVAPQGYEQYF.

This clone was recorded only once. The chain joins TRBV10-3 to TRBJ2-3; either TRBD1 or TRBD2 may fit D (5 bases each). V was shortened by 5 bases and J by 1 base, with 10 bases between the two germline ends. The CDR3 sequence is 14 residues long. Looked up from germline, CDR1 is ENHRY and CDR2 is SYGVKD. The CDR3 nucleotides are TGTGCCATCAGTAGCCGAGGGGGCACAGATACGCAGTATTTT. Translation gives CAISSRGGTDTQYF.

The chain links TRBV7-9 to TRBJ2-7; D is tentatively TRBD1 or TRBD2 (5 bases each). Trimming took 4 bases from V and 0 from J, leaving 16 bases between them. The germline CDR1 and CDR2 sequences are SEHNR and FQNEAQ (reference sequence). This CDR3 is built from 16 residues. This CDR3 is CASSSPGTPSSYEQYF. DNA of the CDR3: TGTGCCAGCAGCTCCCCCGGGACCCCGAGCTCCTACGAGCAGTACTTC.

The CDR3 sequence: CASLPSGTAYEQYF. CDR3 sequence (DNA): TGTGCCAGCCTCCCATCGGGGACAGCCTACGAGCAGTACTTC. This chain connects TRBV28 to TRBJ2-7, with TRBD1 matching over 7 bases. The CDR3 has 14 amino acids. Germline V gene sequence: CDR1 MDHEN, CDR2 SYDVKM. V gave up 8 bases and J gave up 2 bases; unmatched junction bases: 9.

The chain employs TRBV5-8 and TRBJ2-2; the D is unclear. CDR1 is SGHTS, CDR2 YDEGEE, per germline. Trimming took 0 bases from V and 4 from J, leaving 7 bases between them. The CDR3 loop spans 14 amino acids. The chain's CDR3 is CASSLAVGTGELFF. CDR3 DNA: TGTGCCAGCAGCTTGGCCGTAGGCACCGGGGAGCTGTTTTTT.

The chain carries TRBV28 and TRBJ1-5; 8 bases align to TRBD1. V lost 6 bases, J lost 1 base, and 11 bases stayed unmatched. Germline CDR1 is MDHEN and CDR2 is SYDVKM. This CDR3 comprises 17 residues. The CDR3 DNA reads TGTGCCAGCAGCTCCGTCTCAGGGGGCTTCAGCAATCAGCCCCAGCATTTT. It is translated as CASSSVSGGFSNQPQHF.

V usage is TRBV6-6 and J usage is TRBJ1-1; D might be TRBD1 (5 bases). This CDR3 comprises 11 residues. Germline CDR1 is MNHNY and CDR2 is SVGAGI (reference sequence). V shed 5 bases and J shed 9 bases, with 10 bases lying between them. The DNA for the CDR3 is TGTGCCAGCAGTGAACAGGTTAAAGCTTTCTTT. Translating gives CASSEQVKAFF.

The J gene is TRBJ2-7, the V gene TRBV2; D could derive from TRBD1 or TRBD2 (6 bases each). Per germline, CDR1 SNHLY and CDR2 FYNNEI. The length of the CDR3 is 14 residues. V lost 7 bases to trimming and J lost 7 bases, with 20 bases between them. The CDR3 loop reads CASILEELGGEQYF. CDR3 nucleotide sequence: TGTGCCAGCATATTAGAGGAGCTAGGGGGGGAGCAGTACTTC.

The CDR3, as DNA: TGTGCCAGCAAGGCCGGACAGGGGCCGAATCAGCCCCAGCATTTT. Protein: CASKAGQGPNQPQHF. The gene calls are TRBV27 and TRBJ1-5; 9 bases line up with TRBD1. V lost 7 bases and J lost 4; bases outside the gene matches: 8. The CDR3 has 15 amino acids. Germline V gene sequence: CDR1 MNHEY, CDR2 SMNVEV (reference sequence).

The chain is built from TRBV9 and TRBJ2-3, with a tentative D call TRBD1 (6 bases). V shed 2 bases and J shed 1 base, with 11 bases lying between them. Germline CDR1 is SGDLS and CDR2 is YYNGEE. The length of the CDR3 is 15 residues. The CDR3 sequence: CASSVQGTGTDTQYF. CDR3 nucleotide sequence: TGTGCCAGCAGCGTCCAGGGGACGGGCACAGATACGCAGTATTTT.

The CDR3 reads CASSFDSGSVGEQFF. DNA for the CDR3: TGTGCCAGCAGCTTTGATAGCGGGAGTGTCGGTGAGCAGTTCTTC. The chain employs TRBV11-3 and TRBJ2-1, with 9 bases fitting TRBD2. Germline CDR1 is SGHNT and CDR2 is YENEEA. CDR3 length: 15 amino acids. V lost 3 bases and J lost 9; bases outside the gene matches: 9.

This clone was observed once. The junction and the germline gene differ at one end; a read error may be behind it. V usage is TRBV5-6 and J usage is TRBJ2-6, with D tentatively TRBD2 (6 bases). Germline-derived CDR1 and CDR2 are SGHDT and YYEEEE. The CDR3 runs to 18 residues. CDR3 residues: CASSLGYGRPGGASVLTF. The DNA of the CDR3 is TGTGCCAGCAGCTTGGGGTACGGTCGACCAGGCGGGGCCAGCGTCCTGACTTTC.

The chain couples TRBV5-1 to TRBJ1-2, with D maybe TRBD1 (6 bases). This CDR3 is 15 amino acids long. V was pared by 4 bases and J by 8 bases, with 21 bases between. The germline V gene encodes CDR1 SGHRS and CDR2 YFSETQ. DNA for the CDR3: TGCGCCAGCAGCGCCGGACAGATCGGGTCGACGGGCTACACCTTC. Translating it yields CASSAGQIGSTGYTF.

The gene calls are TRBV18 and TRBJ2-3, with 12 bases fitting TRBD2. Losses at the gene ends were 1 base for V and 2 bases for J; bases not matched to a gene: 7. From germline, CDR1 is KGHSH and CDR2 LQKENI. The CDR3 covers 18 residues. The CDR3 bases are TGTGCCAGCTCACCACGAGGACTAGCGGGATATTCCACAGATACGCAGTATTTT. The encoded protein is CASSPRGLAGYSTDTQYF.

This chain connects TRBV28 to TRBJ2-1; 8 nucleotides align to TRBD2. The length of the CDR3 is 15 residues. Trimming took 5 bases from V and 9 from J; bases not matched to a gene: 12. CDR1 and CDR2 (germline): MDHEN, SYDVKM. CDR3 region: CASSEPGTRNGEQFF. The CDR3 DNA is TGTGCCAGCAGTGAACCCGGGACTAGAAACGGTGAGCAGTTCTTC.

This clone was seen once. The chain has TRBV30 and TRBJ1-5, with D hard to call. The CDR3 loop spans 13 amino acids. Trimming stripped 2 bases from V and 1 base from J, with 6 bases between. Germline V gives CDR1 GTSNPN, CDR2 SVGIG (reference sequence). This CDR3 reads CAWSRSSNQPQHF. In DNA form, the CDR3 reads TGTGCCTGGAGTCGCAGCAGCAATCAGCCCCAGCATTTT. Based on the CDR3 plus reference TRBV30 and TRBJ1-5, the full variable domain is SQTIHQWPATLVQPVGSPLSLECTVEGTSNPNLYWYRQAAGRGLQLLFYSVGIGQISSEVPQNLSASRPQDRQFILSSKKLLLSDSGFYLCAWSRSSNQPQHFGDGTRLSIL.

This chain connects TRBV12-5 to TRBJ1-1; 7 nucleotides line up with TRBD1. CDR1 LGHNT and CDR2 FRNRAP come from the germline V gene. The CDR3 is 12 residues long. The V segment lost 6 bases and the J segment 6 bases; nucleotides outside the gene matches: 4. Here the CDR3 reads CASGRDSAEAFF. CDR3 sequence (DNA): TGTGCTAGTGGCCGGGACAGCGCTGAAGCTTTCTTT.

J is TRBJ2-1 and V is TRBV19, with 7 bases fitting TRBD2. The ends lost 3 bases at V and 4 bases at J; junction bases unmatched: 6. Germline CDR1 reads LNHDA; CDR2 reads SQIVND (reference sequence). The CDR3 contains 15 residues. CDR3 loop: CASSIRSGKYNEQFF. The CDR3 DNA reads as TGTGCCAGTAGTATTCGCAGCGGGAAATACAATGAGCAGTTCTTC.

This clone was found a few times. The J gene is TRBJ2-3, the V gene TRBV5-1; 7 bases agree with TRBD2. This CDR3 region has 14 residues. Germline loops: CDR1 SGHRS, CDR2 YFSETQ. V lost 5 bases, J lost 0 bases, and 3 bases stayed unmatched. For the CDR3, the DNA is TGCGCCAGCAGTTTTAGCGGGAGCACAGATACGCAGTATTTT. Protein product: CASSFSGSTDTQYF.

The rearrangement links TRBV27 to TRBJ1-1; 8 bases align to TRBD1. Looked up from germline, CDR1 is MNHEY and CDR2 is SMNVEV (reference sequence). J was trimmed by 6 bases and V by 6 bases; bases with no gene match: 9. The CDR3 spans 14 residues. The CDR3, as DNA: TGTGCCAGCAGATTACAGGGGGACCGGCCTGAAGCTTTCTTT. Its protein is CASRLQGDRPEAFF.

This chain's CDR3 is CSANRGSYEQYF. The CDR3 DNA reads TGCAGCGCGAACAGGGGGAGTTACGAGCAGTACTTC. The chain combines TRBV29-1 with TRBJ2-7; 8 bases agree with TRBD1. V lost 7 bases, J lost 4 bases, and 6 bases stayed unmatched. Per the germline V gene, CDR1 is SQVTM and CDR2 is ANQGSEA. The CDR3 is 12 residues long.

The genes are TRBV5-1 and TRBJ2-7; 9 bases line up with TRBD1. The CDR3 runs to 14 residues. Germline CDR1 and CDR2: SGHRS and YFSETQ. The V gene end was trimmed by 5 bases and the J gene end by 2 bases; junction bases not matched to a gene: 5. The CDR3 sequence is CASRRTGAPYEQYF. The CDR3 DNA sequence: TGCGCCAGCAGAAGGACAGGGGCTCCCTACGAGCAGTACTTC.